The rows below give T cell receptor beta chains drawn from one sample of a study of human T cells and chemical hapten exposure. TCRdb reprocessed the RACE reads via MiXCR and lists one record per CDR3 protein. This sample carries more than 60,000 distinct CDR3 sequences, 10% to 13% of them seen once, and the ten largest clones take roughly 7%. Sample: whole blood, taken in connection with sensitization to the hapten diphenylcyclopropenone (DPC). These receptors came from a woman aged 45-65 years with alopecia areata. Some clones in this sample may be carry-over from other donors' samples. The CDR3 runs from the conserved cysteine through the conserved F or W. A D gene is named only where the DNA matches it firmly. For some rows the clone size is stated as once, few or many, or as a class when expanded; others skip it.

D gene,J gene,CDR3 length,V gene,clone size,CDR3 DNA,CDR3 protein
.,TRBJ1-1,14,TRBV2,.,TGTGCCAGCAGTGAAGATCAGGGGACCGTAGAAGCTTTCTTT,CASSEDQGTVEAFF
.,TRBJ1-1,13,TRBV30,.,TGTGCCTGGAGTAGGGCAGGGGACACTGAAGCTTTCTTT,CAWSRAGDTEAFF
.,TRBJ1-3,14,TRBV15,.,TGTGCCACCAGTTCTCGGGGGGCTGGAAACACCATATATTTT,CATSSRGAGNTIYF
.,TRBJ1-4,13,TRBV5-5,.,TGTGCCAGCAGCTTGGTAGGGGCTCAAGCCATTGAATTT,CASSLVGAQAIEF
.,TRBJ2-3,14,TRBV12-3/TRBV12-4,many,TGTGCCAGCACCACAGCGGGCTTCACAGATACGCAGTATTTT,CASTTAGFTDTQYF
TRBD2,TRBJ2-7,16,TRBV14,many,TGTGCCAGCAGCCCGCTAGCGGGAGGCCTAACATACGAGCAGTACTTC,CASSPLAGGLTYEQYF
.,TRBJ1-4,14,TRBV11-2,few,TGTGCCAGCAGCCTAAACAGACAGTGGGAAAAACTGTTTTTT,CASSLNRQWEKLFF
TRBD1,TRBJ1-5,17,TRBV10-2,.,TGCGCCAGCAGTGAGTCGAGGACAGGTTTTGGCAATCAGCCCCAGCATTTT,CASSESRTGFGNQPQHF
TRBD1,TRBJ2-5,16,TRBV18,many,TGTGCCAGCTCAGCCCAGCCTGGGACAGTTTTGGAGACCCAGTACTTC,CASSAQPGTVLETQYF
.,TRBJ2-5,14,TRBV7-2,.,TGTGCCAGCAGCTTAGCCACGGGCCAAGAGACCCAGTACTTC,CASSLATGQETQYF
TRBD1,TRBJ2-3,15,TRBV20-1,many,TGCAGCGCACAACCTGGACAGGGCTACACAGATACGCAGTATTTT,CSAQPGQGYTDTQYF
.,TRBJ2-7,13,TRBV3-1,.,TGTGCCAGCAGCCAAGTGATTAGGGCCGAGCAGTACTTC,CASSQVIRAEQYF
TRBD1,TRBJ1-1,14,TRBV5-1,.,TGCGCCAGCAGCTTTCAGGGGGCGTTTGATGAAGCTTTCTTT,CASSFQGAFDEAFF
.,TRBJ1-5,15,TRBV18,many,TGTGCCAGCTCACCTACAGATTCTAGCAATCAGCCCCAGCATTTT,CASSPTDSSNQPQHF
.,TRBJ2-3,16,TRBV11-2,few,TGTGCCAGCAGCTTAGTACTAGCAGCTTACACAGATACGCAGTATTTT,CASSLVLAAYTDTQYF
.,TRBJ1-2,15,TRBV18,many,TGTGCCAGCTCACCATCGGCTTCCAATCGAGAAGGCTACACCTTC,CASSPSASNREGYTF
TRBD2,TRBJ2-7,18,TRBV7-2,many,TGTGCCAGCAGCTTAGTAGGGACTAGCGGAAGGAGCTCCTACGAGCAGTACTTC,CASSLVGTSGRSSYEQYF
.,TRBJ1-2,14,TRBV15,few,TGTGCCACCAGCAGGGGATCTTTGCAGAGAGGCTACACCTTC,CATSRGSLQRGYTF
.,TRBJ2-1,13,TRBV6-1,.,TGTGCCAGCAGTGAATTTGCCATTAATGAGCAGTTCTTC,CASSEFAINEQFF
TRBD2,TRBJ2-7,20,TRBV5-1,many,TGCGCCAGCAGCCTCGGGGTAGCGGGAATCGCTAGCAAGCCGCACTACGAGCAGTACTTC,CASSLGVAGIASKPHYEQYF
TRBD2,TRBJ2-5,16,TRBV11-2,.,TGTGCCAGCAACCGACTAGCGGGTACACCGGTGGAGACCCAGTACTTC,CASNRLAGTPVETQYF
TRBD2,TRBJ2-7,14,TRBV28,many,TGTGCCAGCAGATTAGCGGGAGGCTTAGAGGAGCAGTACTTC,CASRLAGGLEEQYF
.,TRBJ1-5,12,TRBV7-9,.,TGTGCCAGCAGCTTTCCCAATCGGCCCCAGCATTTT,CASSFPNRPQHF
.,TRBJ1-4,11,TRBV3-1,many,TGTGCCAGCGGATCAACAGAAAAACTGTTTTTT,CASGSTEKLFF
TRBD1,TRBJ1-6,15,TRBV5-1,few,TGCGCCAGCAGTCAAGCAGGGGGAGCGGATTCACCCCTCCACTTT,CASSQAGGADSPLHF
.,TRBJ2-1,14,TRBV7-2,many,TGTGCCAGCAGCTTCGGAAACGGAGGTAATGAGCAGTTCTTC,CASSFGNGGNEQFF
.,TRBJ1-6,13,TRBV12-3/TRBV12-4,many,TGTGCCAGCAGCCGGACAGCTAATTCACCCCTCCACTTT,CASSRTANSPLHF
TRBD2,TRBJ2-7,16,TRBV20-1,few,TGCAGTGCTAGAATTGGCGGACTAGCGTCCTCCTACGAGCAGTACTTC,CSARIGGLASSYEQYF
.,TRBJ2-1,15,TRBV27,few,TGTGCCAGCAGTTTGCAGGGGCTAAGCTACAATGAGCAGTTCTTC,CASSLQGLSYNEQFF
TRBD2,TRBJ2-1,16,TRBV7-8,.,TGTGCCAGCAGCCCTCTGCTAGCGGGGGTATACAATGAGCAGTTCTTC,CASSPLLAGVYNEQFF
.,TRBJ1-5,12,TRBV28,many,TGTGCCAGCAGGGTTAGCAATCAGCCCCAGCATTTT,CASRVSNQPQHF
TRBD2,TRBJ2-7,13,TRBV29-1,.,TGCAGCGCTGCCTCTAGCGGTACCTACGAGCAGTACTTC,CSAASSGTYEQYF
TRBD1,TRBJ1-3,15,TRBV7-8,.,TGTGCCAGCAGCTCCTCGACAGGGATCGGAAACACCATATATTTT,CASSSSTGIGNTIYF
TRBD1,TRBJ2-5,15,TRBV3-1,many,TGTGCCAGCAGCCCCGGACAGGCGTACCAAGAGACCCAGTACTTC,CASSPGQAYQETQYF
.,TRBJ2-5,15,TRBV11-2,.,TGTGCCAGCAGCTCTCCGGGAAGCCCGAGGGAGACCCAGTACTTC,CASSSPGSPRETQYF
.,TRBJ2-7,16,TRBV6-6,many,TGTGCCAGCAGTTACTCGATTTCAGGGGACCGGAACGAGCAGTACTTC,CASSYSISGDRNEQYF
TRBD1,TRBJ1-1,14,TRBV6-5,few,TGTGCCAGCAGACGGACAGGGATTGAGAGAGAAGCTTTCTTT,CASRRTGIEREAFF
.,TRBJ2-1,15,TRBV3-1,many,TGTGCCAGCAGCCAGACTGGCGGTGGCTACAATGAGCAGTTCTTC,CASSQTGGGYNEQFF
.,TRBJ2-3,13,TRBV2,.,TGTGCCAGCAGGGACGCAGGGGCAGATACGCAGTATTTT,CASRDAGADTQYF
TRBD2,TRBJ2-7,14,TRBV20-1,.,TGCAGTGCTAGCCGGGCTAGCGGGATCAACGAGCAGTACTTC,CSASRASGINEQYF
TRBD1,TRBJ1-2,12,TRBV2,.,TGTGCCAGTCGCTTGACAGGGAGTGGCTACACCTTC,CASRLTGSGYTF
TRBD1,TRBJ1-6,20,TRBV12-3/TRBV12-4,many,TGTGCCAGCAGTTTAGGTGGTGCCAGGGGGCGAAGCTCCTATAATTCACCCCTCCACTTT,CASSLGGARGRSSYNSPLHF
.,TRBJ2-3,15,TRBV9,few,TGTGCCAGCAGCGCTCGTCGGACTGGCGGGGATACGCAGTATTTT,CASSARRTGGDTQYF
.,TRBJ1-1,12,TRBV7-9,many,TGTGCCAGCAGCTTAGGGGTCACTGAAGCTTTCTTT,CASSLGVTEAFF
TRBD2,TRBJ2-1,16,TRBV3-1,many,TGTGCCAGCAGCCCGGGACTAGCGGGAGGGTACAATGAGCAGTTCTTC,CASSPGLAGGYNEQFF
.,TRBJ1-1,14,TRBV29-1,.,TGCAGCGTTGTTGCCACAGGGCGGGATACTGAAGCTTTCTTT,CSVVATGRDTEAFF
.,TRBJ2-6,13,TRBV30,many,TGTGCCTGGAGACACTCTGGGGCCAACGTCCTGACTTTC,CAWRHSGANVLTF
.,TRBJ2-3,14,TRBV3-1,.,TGTGCCAGCAGCCAAGATTCTAGCACAGATACGCAGTATTTT,CASSQDSSTDTQYF
.,TRBJ2-1,11,TRBV29-1,.,TGCAGCGTTGATAGGGACAATGAGCAGTTCTTC,CSVDRDNEQFF